The present entry profiles one TCR beta chain with its context. Which antigen it targets is not known. Within one base of it there is no much larger clone, and no base qualities were kept. These data belong to a study of graft-versus-host responses after intestinal transplantation (dated by TCRdb to 2020 to 2023). In the study overall: Multivisceral, liver-intestinal, or isolated intestinal transplants were received by the recipients. Rather than being sequenced by the commercial service, samples from a few later patients were sequenced in-house on an Illumina MiSeq and processed with MiXCR. Graft-versus-host and host-versus-graft alloreactive T cell clones were tracked in the graft, circulation and bone marrow after intestinal transplantation using bulk TCR-beta CDR3 sequencing. To identify alloreactive clones, pre-transplant mixed lymphocyte reaction products were sequenced and compared with unstimulated pre-transplant donor and recipient T cells. The cohort enrolled 20 to 25 intestinal transplant recipients including one retransplant, and a few patients lacking pretransplant specimens were excluded. A peak of at least 4% donor T cells among recipient peripheral blood mononuclear cells was the definition used for donor T cell macrochimerism. Anti-thymocyte globulin induction was given to all recipients, followed by maintenance tacrolimus and steroids for approximately 3 years. The full study reports these points: The relatively low number and heterogeneity of intestinal transplant patients limited the conclusions. GvH clones were found in recipient bone marrow, and some of the GvH clones appeared earlier in ileal mucosa or blood, which is consistent with an intestinal mucosal origin. Early after transplant, peak levels of circulating GvH clones were associated with declines in HvG clones. High GvH to HvG T cell clonal ratios were observed in the allografts of patients with donor T cell macrochimerism.

Taken with the paper, the label for time point translates to: cells obtained before transplantation from donor or recipient. CD3+CD4+ and CD3+CD8+ populations were FACS-sorted from unstimulated pre-transplant donor and recipient cells taken from spleen or lymph nodes. Library preparation used the immunoSEQ multiplex PCR assay. For most patients, genomic DNA was isolated with the Qiagen DNeasy Blood and Tissue Kit and shipped frozen to Adaptive Biotechnologies for TCR sequencing. High-throughput TCR-beta CDR3 sequencing of genomic DNA from most patients was performed by Adaptive Biotechnologies. Concerning the study's data processing: Adaptive's ImmunoSEQ software was the source of the TCR sequencing data for 15 to 20 patients, while three other patients were processed with MiXCR and VDJtools. CD4 versus CD8 sorting errors were corrected by removing sequences found in both subsets at a frequency ratio below 5:1. CDR3 nucleotide sequences shared by donor and recipient were removed because the origin of these sequences could not be assigned. Alloreactive clones required at least 2-fold expansion over unstimulated cells and minimum CFSE-low frequency of 0.002% (template counts) or 0.001% (read counts). Clones detected in sequenced pre-transplant spleen, lymph node, or MLR CFSE-low populations of the donor or recipient were defined as mappable. The cumulative frequency of alloreactive clones was calculated as a percentage of all sequences, weighted by copy number. Held by TCRdb, this immuneACCESS table contains in-frame sequences only and omits some clones. Under half of the omission traces to an unresolved V gene where checked; the cause of the rest is unknown. For V, J and clone size, that table is used; D and trimming come from the DNA. Across this sample there are over 85,000 clones, with just over 90% seen only once. Roughly 0.5% of the sample is in the top ten clones.

This TCR was sampled from a human donor who received an intestinal transplant. The source material was unstimulated CD8+ T cells sorted from spleen or lymph node cells, sampled before intestinal transplant.

The CDR3 corresponds to CATVRGSTEAFF. The DNA sequence is TGTGCCACTGTGAGGGGTAGCACTGAAGCTTTCTTT. This chain joins TRBV2 to TRBJ1-1, and possibly TRBD1, on 5 matching bases. The junction carries 13 bases between V and J, which are trimmed by 10 bases and 4 bases respectively. From its cysteine to its phenylalanine, the CDR3 spans 12 amino acids. Only CDR3 DNA is held: 36 bases, read in frame from base 1. CDR1 and CDR2, looked up from the germline V gene, are SNHLY and FYNNEI.